Below, one TCR beta chain is given with its context. Its binding antigen is unknown. No much larger clone is present one base from it, and per-base qualities are unavailable. This record belongs to a study of T-cell memory formation after mild COVID-19 (dated by TCRdb to the early 2020s). Concerning the study at large: TCR sequence clusters from the two donors were found to be largely donor specific. Longitudinal TCRalpha and TCRbeta repertoire sequencing tracked T-cell clones expanding and contracting after mild COVID-19 in a couple of donors. Two young, previously healthy adult volunteers made up the cohort, one male and one female.

The germline V gene sets CDR1 to MGHRA and CDR2 to YSYEKL. After removal of 4 bases from V and 1 base from J, the junction retains 12 bases not matched to a gene. From the cysteine through the phenylalanine, the CDR3 covers 19 amino acids. Solely the CDR3 DNA is kept, with 57 bases framed from the first base. Ficoll-Paque density gradient centrifugation was used to isolate PBMCs. Beyond this particular receptor, the publication reports: The study covered only a couple of mild cases, and larger cohorts including severe cases with pre-infection samples were considered necessary. From day 15 to 85, contracting clones showed balanced CD4/CD8 phenotypes, whereas a second wave of clones that expanded from day 15 to 37 leaned towards CD4+. Some responding clones were found in pre-infection memory, which suggests that pre-existing cross-reactive memory T cells took part in the SARS-CoV-2 response. SARS-CoV-2 specificity was not confirmed for the second-wave clones peaking on day 37. Contracting CD4+ clones were located mainly in the CM and EM memory subsets, whereas CD8+ clones were found to be enriched in EMRA.

These reads were obtained on an Illumina NovaSeq 6000. TCRalpha and TCRbeta cDNA libraries were constructed by 5'RACE with constant-segment primers, with sample barcodes and unique molecular identifiers being introduced. RNA was extracted from every sample with Trizol reagent. The libraries were amplified in two PCR steps, and the second step added a second sample barcode and Illumina TruSeq adapters. The libraries were sequenced on an Illumina NovaSeq using 2 x 150 bp paired-end reads. On the authors' methods: The reads were demultiplexed and collapsed into UMI-guided consensus sequences using migec v1.2.7. With mixcr v2.1.11, UMI consensuses were aligned to TRA and TRB V and J templates and assembled into clonotypes. Clonotypes were classified as expanded or contracted when called significant by both edgeR and NoisET, with noise models trained on biological replicates. edgeR calls used a false discovery rate-adjusted p below 0.01 and a log2 fold-change threshold of 1. As an exploratory analysis of dynamics, PCA with hierarchical clustering was applied to max-normalized trajectories of the 1000 most abundant clonotypes. Each responding clone was given a CD4 or CD8 phenotype based on the CD4+ and CD8+ repertoires, which had been sequenced separately. Using fastp at Q25 and MiXCR, TCRdb reprocessed the public reads and kept productive beta chains. Each CDR3 protein gets just one entry, which takes the most common genes and DNA from the rows behind it. These V and J calls derive from TCRdb rather than the authors' analysis. Across this sample there are hundreds of thousands of distinct CDR3 sequences, with 28% seen only once. The top ten constitute 13% of the sample.

Here the chain combines TRBV4-1 and TRBJ2-3, with 12 bases aligning to TRBD2. The sample was PBMCs or a T cell subset sorted from them (not recorded which). This sequence originates from an adult woman who had mild COVID-19 (a few samples of this study predate the infection). The sample titles of this study are shuffled in the database, so cell type and time point are left out; the donor was told from shared clones. The nucleotide sequence is TGCGCCAGCAGCCCGGGTTTCATACTAGCGGGGGGAGGCACAGATACGCAGTATTTT. Its protein product is CASSPGFILAGGGTDTQYF.